The 9 T cell receptor beta chains given below trace back to one sample, sequenced in a study of shared clonotypes between healthy human individuals (dated by TCRdb to between 2020 and 2021). Libraries were constructed by the immunoSEQ multiplex PCR assay. Held by TCRdb, this immuneACCESS table contains in-frame sequences only and omits some clones. Under half of the omission traces to an unresolved V gene where checked; the cause of the rest is unknown. The sample records a few million clones, approximately 90% of which are singletons. About 0.36% of the sample belongs to the ten largest clones. The sample consisted of naive CD4+ T cells from PBMCs. The label giving this sample's cell subset or site can be read as: CD45RA+ positively selected. These receptors were collected from a man younger than 35 in good health. Some clones in this sample may be carry-over from other donors' samples.

CDR3 residues: CASSYVQGDTEAFF. CDR3 DNA: TGTGCCAGCAGTTACGTTCAGGGCGACACTGAAGCTTTCTTT. The genes are TRBV6-6 and TRBJ1-1; weak D call: TRBD1 (5 bases). The CDR3 totals 14 residues. V dropped 2 bases and J dropped 3 bases, with 10 bases sitting between them. Germline CDR1 and CDR2: MNHNY and SVGAGI (reference sequence).

V and J are TRBV28 and TRBJ2-5; D may correspond to TRBD1 or TRBD2 (5 bases each). The germline CDR1 and CDR2 sequences are MDHEN and SYDVKM. This CDR3 has 14 amino acids. Trimming took 6 bases from V and 5 from J, leaving 16 bases between them. CDR3: CASRVGGRSETQYF. The CDR3 coding sequence is TGTGCCAGCAGGGTTGGGGGAAGGTCGGAGACCCAGTACTTC. Looking up the rest from reference TRBV28 and TRBJ2-5 gives the full variable domain: DVKVTQSSRYLVKRTGEKVFLECVQDMDHENMFWYRQDPGLGLRLIYFSYDVKMKEKGDIPEGYSVSREKKERFSLILESASTNQTSMYLCASRVGGRSETQYFGPGTRLLVL.

CDR3 sequence: CASSQAASTGSYEQYF. Written as DNA, the CDR3 is TGTGCCAGCAGCCAAGCGGCCTCGACAGGATCCTACGAGCAGTACTTC. V gene TRBV4-2 combines with J gene TRBJ2-7, with D possibly TRBD1 on 6 matching bases. V lost 1 base and J 1 base, leaving 14 bases between the germline ends. The CDR3 runs to 16 residues. Per germline, CDR1 LGHNA and CDR2 YNFKEQ.

With respect to this clone: The same CDR3 can be traced to other DNA sequences in this sample. The rearrangement uses TRBV18 and TRBJ1-5; no clear D gene. Trimming cost V 3 bases and J 5 bases, with 8 bases left between them. The CDR3 loop spans 13 amino acids. Looked up from germline, CDR1 is KGHSH and CDR2 is LQKENI. For the CDR3, the DNA is TGTGCCAGCTCACCCCCCGGAGATCAGCCCCAGCATTTT. This encodes CASSPPGDQPQHF.

This rearrangement joins TRBV27 to TRBJ2-2, with 12 positions matching TRBD2. The germline gives CDR1 MNHEY, CDR2 SMNVEV (reference sequence). This CDR3 has 17 amino acids. J gave up 6 bases and V 7 bases, and 12 bases lay outside the gene matches. CDR3: CASTRTSGNQGAGELFF. The CDR3 nucleotides are TGTGCCAGCACCAGGACTAGCGGGAATCAAGGGGCCGGGGAGCTGTTTTTT.

This chain connects TRBV30 to TRBJ2-7, with TRBD2 matching over 7 bases. Germline V gives CDR1 GTSNPN, CDR2 SVGIG (reference sequence). The J segment lost 2 bases and the V segment lost 4 bases, leaving 8 bases of the junction unmatched. The CDR3 length is 14 residues. Here the CDR3 DNA reads TGTGCCTGGAATGGCGGGAGCTCCCCCTACGAGCAGTACTTC. This codes for CAWNGGSSPYEQYF.

The V and J genes are TRBV5-1 and TRBJ2-5; TRBD2 matches at 13 bases. The trim removed 3 bases at V and 4 bases at J, leaving 6 bases unmatched. This CDR3 region has 16 residues. CDR1 is SGHRS and CDR2 is YFSETQ in the germline V gene. The CDR3 loop reads CASSSLAGGPGETQYF. CDR3 nucleotide sequence: TGCGCCAGCAGCTCACTAGCGGGAGGGCCGGGAGAGACCCAGTACTTC.

The rearrangement joins TRBV7-8 to TRBJ1-2; tentatively, D is TRBD1 (5 bases). The length of the CDR3 is 13 residues. Germline V gene sequence: CDR1 SGHVS, CDR2 FQNEAQ. Trimming removed 6 bases at V and 0 bases at J, with 8 bases between. CDR3 residues: CASRRGPNYGYTF. DNA for the CDR3: TGTGCCAGCAGGCGGGGCCCTAACTATGGCTACACCTTC.

The sample holds one count of this clone. This chain links TRBV5-1 with TRBJ2-7; 10 bases are a match to TRBD1. The CDR3 sequence is 16 residues long. V trimming: 3 bases; J trimming: 4 bases; junction bases outside the gene matches: 10. The germline V gene encodes CDR1 SGHRS and CDR2 YFSETQ. The CDR3: CASSSWRDRGAYEQYF. CDR3 DNA: TGCGCCAGCAGCTCCTGGCGGGACAGGGGAGCGTACGAGCAGTACTTC.